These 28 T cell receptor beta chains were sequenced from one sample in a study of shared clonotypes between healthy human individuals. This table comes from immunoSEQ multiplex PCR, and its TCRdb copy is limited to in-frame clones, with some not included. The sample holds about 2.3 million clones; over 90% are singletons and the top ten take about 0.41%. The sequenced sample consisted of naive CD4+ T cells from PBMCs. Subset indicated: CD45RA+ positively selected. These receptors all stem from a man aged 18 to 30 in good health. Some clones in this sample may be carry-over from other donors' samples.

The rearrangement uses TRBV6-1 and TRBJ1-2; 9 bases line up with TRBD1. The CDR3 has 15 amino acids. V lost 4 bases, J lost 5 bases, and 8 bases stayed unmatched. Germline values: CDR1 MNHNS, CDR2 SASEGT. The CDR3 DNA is TGTGCCAGCAGTGGTACAGGGGGCAAAGGGTATGGCTACACCTTC. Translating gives CASSGTGGKGYGYTF.

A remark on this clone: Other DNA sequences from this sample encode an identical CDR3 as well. CDR3: CASSLLTGGSSYEQYF. DNA of the CDR3: TGTGCCAGCAGTTTGTTGACAGGGGGTAGCTCCTACGAGCAGTACTTC. The V and J genes are TRBV28 and TRBJ2-7; 9 bases map to TRBD1. CDR1 and CDR2 (germline): MDHEN, SYDVKM. The CDR3 has 16 amino acids. The ends lost 3 bases at V and 0 bases at J; junction bases unmatched: 6.

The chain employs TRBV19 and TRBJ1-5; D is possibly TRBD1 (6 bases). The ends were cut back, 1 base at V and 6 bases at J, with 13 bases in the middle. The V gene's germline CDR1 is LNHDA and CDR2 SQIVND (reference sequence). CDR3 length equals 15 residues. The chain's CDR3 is CASSIVPGAGQPQHF. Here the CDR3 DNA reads TGTGCCAGTAGTATAGTACCGGGGGCAGGTCAGCCCCAGCATTTT.

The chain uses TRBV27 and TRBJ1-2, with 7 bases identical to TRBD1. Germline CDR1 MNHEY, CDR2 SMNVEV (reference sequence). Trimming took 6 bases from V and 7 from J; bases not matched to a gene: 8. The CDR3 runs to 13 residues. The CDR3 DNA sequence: TGTGCCAGCAGGCCCACAGGGGCTGGTGGCTACACCTTC. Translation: CASRPTGAGGYTF.

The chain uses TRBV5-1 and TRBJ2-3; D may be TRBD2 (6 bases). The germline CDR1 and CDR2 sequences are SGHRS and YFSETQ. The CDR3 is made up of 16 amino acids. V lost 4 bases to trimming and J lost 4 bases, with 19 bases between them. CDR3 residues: CASSPETSRGADTQYF. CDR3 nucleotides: TGCGCCAGCAGCCCCGAGACTAGTAGGGGCGCAGATACGCAGTATTTT.

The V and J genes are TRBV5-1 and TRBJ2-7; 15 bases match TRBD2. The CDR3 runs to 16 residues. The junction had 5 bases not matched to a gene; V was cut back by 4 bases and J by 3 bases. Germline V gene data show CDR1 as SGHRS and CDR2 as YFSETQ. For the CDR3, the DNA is TGCGCCAGCAGCACCTGGACTAGCGGGGGGGACTACGAGCAGTACTTC. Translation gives CASSTWTSGGDYEQYF.

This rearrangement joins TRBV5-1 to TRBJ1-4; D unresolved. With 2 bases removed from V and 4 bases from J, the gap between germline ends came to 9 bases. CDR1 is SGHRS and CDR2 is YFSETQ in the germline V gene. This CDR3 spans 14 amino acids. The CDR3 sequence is CASSFGWGNEKLFF. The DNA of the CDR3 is TGCGCCAGCAGCTTCGGATGGGGTAATGAAAAACTGTTTTTT.

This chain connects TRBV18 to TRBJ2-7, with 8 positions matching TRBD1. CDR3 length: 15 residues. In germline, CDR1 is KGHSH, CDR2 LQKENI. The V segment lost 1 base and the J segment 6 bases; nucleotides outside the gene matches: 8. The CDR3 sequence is CASSPQTTGASEQYF. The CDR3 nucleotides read TGTGCCAGCTCACCACAGACGACAGGGGCCAGCGAGCAGTACTTC.

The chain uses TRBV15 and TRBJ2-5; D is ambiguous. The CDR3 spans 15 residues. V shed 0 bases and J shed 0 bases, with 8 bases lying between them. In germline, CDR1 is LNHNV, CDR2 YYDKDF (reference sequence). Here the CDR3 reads CATSRDRGYQETQYF. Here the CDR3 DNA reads TGTGCCACCAGCAGAGATCGAGGATACCAAGAGACCCAGTACTTC.

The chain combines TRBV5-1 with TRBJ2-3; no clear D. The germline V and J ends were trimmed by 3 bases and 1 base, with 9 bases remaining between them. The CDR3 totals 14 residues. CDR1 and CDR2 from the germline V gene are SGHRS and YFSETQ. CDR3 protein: CASSSDTRTDTQYF. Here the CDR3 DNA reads TGCGCCAGCAGCTCAGACACCCGCACAGATACGCAGTATTTT.

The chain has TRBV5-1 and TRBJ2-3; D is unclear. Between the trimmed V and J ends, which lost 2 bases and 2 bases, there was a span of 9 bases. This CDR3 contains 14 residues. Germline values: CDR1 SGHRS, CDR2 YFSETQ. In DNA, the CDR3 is TGCGCCAGCAGCTTAGGCAGTAACACAGATACGCAGTATTTT. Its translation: CASSLGSNTDTQYF.

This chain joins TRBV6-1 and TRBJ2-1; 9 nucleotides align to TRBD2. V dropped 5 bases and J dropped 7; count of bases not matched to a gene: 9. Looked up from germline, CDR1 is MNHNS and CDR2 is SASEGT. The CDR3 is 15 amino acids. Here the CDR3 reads CASSFIAGVGNEQFF. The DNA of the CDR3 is TGTGCCAGCAGTTTCATAGCGGGAGTCGGGAATGAGCAGTTCTTC.

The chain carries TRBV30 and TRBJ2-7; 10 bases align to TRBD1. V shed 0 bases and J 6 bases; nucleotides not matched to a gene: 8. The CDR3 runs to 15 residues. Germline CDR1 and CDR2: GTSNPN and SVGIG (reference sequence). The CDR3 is CAWSVLGTGAGEQYF. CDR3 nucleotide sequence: TGTGCCTGGAGTGTACTTGGGACAGGGGCTGGCGAGCAGTACTTC.

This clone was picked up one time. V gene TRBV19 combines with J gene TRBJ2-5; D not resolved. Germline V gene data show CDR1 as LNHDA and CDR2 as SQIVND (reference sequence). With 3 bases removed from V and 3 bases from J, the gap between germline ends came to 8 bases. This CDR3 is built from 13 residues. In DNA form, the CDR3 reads TGTGCCAGTAGTATGGGTAGGGAAGAGACCCAGTACTTC. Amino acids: CASSMGREETQYF.

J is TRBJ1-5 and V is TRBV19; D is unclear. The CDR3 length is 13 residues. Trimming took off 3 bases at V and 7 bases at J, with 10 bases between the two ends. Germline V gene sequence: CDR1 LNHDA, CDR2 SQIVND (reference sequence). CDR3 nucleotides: TGTGCCAGTAGTATGGGCATGGGGCAGCCCCAGCATTTT. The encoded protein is CASSMGMGQPQHF.

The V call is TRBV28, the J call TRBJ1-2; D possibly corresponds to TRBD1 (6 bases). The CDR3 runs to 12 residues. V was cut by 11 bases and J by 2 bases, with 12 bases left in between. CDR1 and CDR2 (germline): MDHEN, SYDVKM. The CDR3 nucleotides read TGTGCCGTTAGACAGGAAAACTATGGCTACACCTTC. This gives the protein CAVRQENYGYTF.

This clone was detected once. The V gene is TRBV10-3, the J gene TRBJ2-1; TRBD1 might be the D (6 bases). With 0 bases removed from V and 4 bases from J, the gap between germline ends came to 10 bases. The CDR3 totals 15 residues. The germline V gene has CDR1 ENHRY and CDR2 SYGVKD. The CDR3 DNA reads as TGTGCCATCAGTGAGTCGCAACAGGGTTACAATGAGCAGTTCTTC. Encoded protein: CAISESQQGYNEQFF.

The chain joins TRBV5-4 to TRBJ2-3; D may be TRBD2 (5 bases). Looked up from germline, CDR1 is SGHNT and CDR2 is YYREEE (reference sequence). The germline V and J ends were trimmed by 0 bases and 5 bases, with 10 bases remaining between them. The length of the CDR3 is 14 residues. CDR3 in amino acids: CASSLDLGRDTQYF. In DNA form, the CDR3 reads TGTGCCAGCAGCTTGGACCTGGGGAGAGATACGCAGTATTTT.

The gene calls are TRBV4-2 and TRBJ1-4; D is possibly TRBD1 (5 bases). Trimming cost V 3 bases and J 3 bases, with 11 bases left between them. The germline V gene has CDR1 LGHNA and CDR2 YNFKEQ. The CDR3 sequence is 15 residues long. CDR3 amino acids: CASSHVGTANEKLFF. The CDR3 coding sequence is TGTGCCAGCAGCCACGTCGGGACGGCTAATGAAAAACTGTTTTTT.

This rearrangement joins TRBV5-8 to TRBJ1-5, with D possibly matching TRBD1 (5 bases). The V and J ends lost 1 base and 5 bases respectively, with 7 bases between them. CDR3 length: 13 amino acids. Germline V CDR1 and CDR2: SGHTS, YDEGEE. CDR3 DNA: TGTGCCAGCAGCTTGTCCAGGGATCAGCCCCAGCATTTT. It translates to CASSLSRDQPQHF.

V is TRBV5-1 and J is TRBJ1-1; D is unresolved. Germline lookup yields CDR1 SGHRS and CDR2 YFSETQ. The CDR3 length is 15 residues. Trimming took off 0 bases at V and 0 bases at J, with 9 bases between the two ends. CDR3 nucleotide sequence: TGCGCCAGCAGCTTGGGTCGGATGATGAACACTGAAGCTTTCTTT. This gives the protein CASSLGRMMNTEAFF.

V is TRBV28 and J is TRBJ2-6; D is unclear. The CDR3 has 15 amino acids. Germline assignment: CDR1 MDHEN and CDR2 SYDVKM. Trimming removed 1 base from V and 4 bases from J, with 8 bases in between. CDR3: CASSLSLPGANVLTF. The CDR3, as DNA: TGTGCCAGCAGTTTATCCTTGCCCGGGGCCAACGTCCTGACTTTC.

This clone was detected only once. The CDR3 region has the DNA TGTGCCAGCAGACCCGGACAGGGAGGCTGGCAGCCCCAGCATTTT. It encodes CASRPGQGGWQPQHF. This chain connects TRBV6-5 to TRBJ1-5; TRBD1 matches at 8 bases. The germline gives CDR1 MNHEY, CDR2 SVGAGI. There are 15 residues in the CDR3. V shed 6 bases and J 7 bases; nucleotides not matched to a gene: 11.

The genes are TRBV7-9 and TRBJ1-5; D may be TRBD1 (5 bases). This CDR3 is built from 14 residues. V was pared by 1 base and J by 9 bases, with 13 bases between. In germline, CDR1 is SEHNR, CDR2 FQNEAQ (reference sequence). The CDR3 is CASSLGDVPGPQHF. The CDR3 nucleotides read TGTGCCAGCAGCTTAGGGGACGTCCCCGGGCCCCAGCATTTT.

CDR3 protein: CASSLTGAFTGELFF. The DNA of the CDR3 is TGTGCCAGCAGTCTGACAGGGGCGTTCACCGGGGAGCTGTTTTTT. The chain is built from TRBV2 and TRBJ2-2, with 8 bases matching TRBD1. Unmatched junction bases numbered 6, after V lost 5 bases and J lost 4 bases. The CDR3 spans 15 residues. Per germline, CDR1 SNHLY and CDR2 FYNNEI.

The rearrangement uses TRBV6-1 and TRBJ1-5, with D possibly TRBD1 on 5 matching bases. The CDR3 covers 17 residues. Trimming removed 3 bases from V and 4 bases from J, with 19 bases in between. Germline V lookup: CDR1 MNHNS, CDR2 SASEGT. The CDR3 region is CASSDRGSRWGNQPQHF. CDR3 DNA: TGTGCCAGCAGTGATCGGGGCTCTCGGTGGGGAAATCAGCCCCAGCATTTT.

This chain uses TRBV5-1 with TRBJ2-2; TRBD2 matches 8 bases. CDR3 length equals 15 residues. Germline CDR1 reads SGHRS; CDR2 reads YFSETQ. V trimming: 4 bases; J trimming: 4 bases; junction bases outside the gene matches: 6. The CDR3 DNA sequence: TGCGCCAGCAGCGTGACCCTAGCGGGCACCGGGGAGCTGTTTTTT. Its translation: CASSVTLAGTGELFF.

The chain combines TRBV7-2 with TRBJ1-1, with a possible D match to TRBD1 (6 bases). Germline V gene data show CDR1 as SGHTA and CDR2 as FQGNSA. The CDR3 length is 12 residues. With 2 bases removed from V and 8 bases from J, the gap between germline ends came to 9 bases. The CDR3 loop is CASSLFGGEAFF. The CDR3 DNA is TGTGCCAGCAGCTTATTCGGGGGCGAAGCTTTCTTT.